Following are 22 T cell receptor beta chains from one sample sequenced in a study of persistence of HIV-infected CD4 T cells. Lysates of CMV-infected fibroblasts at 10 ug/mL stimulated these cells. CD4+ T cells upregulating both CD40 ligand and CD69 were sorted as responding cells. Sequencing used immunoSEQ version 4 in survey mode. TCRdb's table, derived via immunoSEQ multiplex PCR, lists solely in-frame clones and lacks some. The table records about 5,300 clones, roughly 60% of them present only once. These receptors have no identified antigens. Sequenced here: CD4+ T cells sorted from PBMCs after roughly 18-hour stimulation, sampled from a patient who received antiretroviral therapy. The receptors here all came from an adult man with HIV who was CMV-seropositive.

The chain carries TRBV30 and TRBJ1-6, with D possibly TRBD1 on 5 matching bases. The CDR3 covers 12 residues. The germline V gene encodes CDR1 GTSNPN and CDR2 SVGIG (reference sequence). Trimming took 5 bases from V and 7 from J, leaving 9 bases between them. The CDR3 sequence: CAWVQGNSPLHF. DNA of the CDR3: TGTGCCTGGGTTCAGGGCAATTCACCCCTCCACTTT.

DNA for the CDR3: TGCGCCAGCAGCTTGGATGGCGCTGGAAACACCATATATTTT. As protein: CASSLDGAGNTIYF. The chain couples TRBV5-1 to TRBJ1-3, with D unresolved. This CDR3 comprises 14 residues. V gave up 0 bases and J gave up 2 bases, with 6 bases separating them. Germline values: CDR1 SGHRS, CDR2 YFSETQ.

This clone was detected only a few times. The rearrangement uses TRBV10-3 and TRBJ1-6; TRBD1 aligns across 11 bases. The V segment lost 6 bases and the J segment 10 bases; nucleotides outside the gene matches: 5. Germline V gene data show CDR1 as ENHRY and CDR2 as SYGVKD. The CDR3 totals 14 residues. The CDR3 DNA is TGTGCCATCAGAGGACAGGGGGCCGGGTCACCCCTCCACTTT. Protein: CAIRGQGAGSPLHF.

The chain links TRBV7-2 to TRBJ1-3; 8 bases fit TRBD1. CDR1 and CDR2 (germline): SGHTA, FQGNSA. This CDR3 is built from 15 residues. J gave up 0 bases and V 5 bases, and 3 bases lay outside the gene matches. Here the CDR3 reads CASSQGASSGNTIYF. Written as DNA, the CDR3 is TGTGCCAGCAGCCAGGGGGCTAGCTCTGGAAACACCATATATTTT.

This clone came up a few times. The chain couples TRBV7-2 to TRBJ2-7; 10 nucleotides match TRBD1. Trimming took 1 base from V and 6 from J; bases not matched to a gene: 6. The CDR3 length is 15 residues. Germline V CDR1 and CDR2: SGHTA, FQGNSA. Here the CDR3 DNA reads TGTGCCAGCAGCTTAGGGGGGACAGGGGTGGCCGAGCAGTACTTC. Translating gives CASSLGGTGVAEQYF.

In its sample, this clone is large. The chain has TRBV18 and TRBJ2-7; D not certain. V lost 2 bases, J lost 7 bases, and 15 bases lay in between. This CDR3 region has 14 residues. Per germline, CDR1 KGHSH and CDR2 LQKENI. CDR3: CASSPKRPLGEQYF. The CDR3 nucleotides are TGTGCCAGCTCACCAAAGCGACCGCTTGGGGAGCAGTACTTC.

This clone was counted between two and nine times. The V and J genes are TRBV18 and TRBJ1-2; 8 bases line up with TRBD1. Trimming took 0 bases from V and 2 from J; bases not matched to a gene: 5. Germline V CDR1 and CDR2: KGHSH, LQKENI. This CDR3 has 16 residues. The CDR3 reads CASSPPRTGPNYGYTF. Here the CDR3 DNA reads TGTGCCAGCTCACCACCGCGGACAGGGCCGAACTATGGCTACACCTTC.

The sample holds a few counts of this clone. CDR3 bases: TGTGCCAGTAGCCTAGGACAGTCGCCTTCTCAGCCCCAGCATTTT. Residues: CASSLGQSPSQPQHF. The rearrangement links TRBV19 to TRBJ1-5, with a possible D match to TRBD1 (6 bases). This CDR3 region has 15 residues. Germline CDR1 and CDR2: LNHDA and SQIVND (reference sequence). Deletions cut 6 bases from V and 6 bases from J, with 18 bases between.

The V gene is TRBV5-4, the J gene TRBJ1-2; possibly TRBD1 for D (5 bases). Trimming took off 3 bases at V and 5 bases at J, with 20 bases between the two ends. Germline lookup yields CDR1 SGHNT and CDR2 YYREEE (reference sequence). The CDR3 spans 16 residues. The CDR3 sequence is CASSSFGQGDGYGYTF. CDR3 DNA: TGTGCCAGCAGCTCTTTCGGCCAGGGCGACGGATATGGCTACACCTTC.

The chain's CDR3 is CASSQQGAIGNTEAFF. CDR3 nucleotide sequence: TGTGCCAGCAGCCAACAGGGGGCGATCGGTAACACTGAAGCTTTCTTT. The chain has TRBV7-9 and TRBJ1-1, with 9 positions matching TRBD1. There are 16 residues in the CDR3. CDR1 is SEHNR, CDR2 FQNEAQ, per germline (reference sequence). V shed 5 bases and J 2 bases; nucleotides not matched to a gene: 9. Based on the CDR3 plus reference TRBV7-9 and TRBJ1-1, the full variable domain is DTGVSQNPRHKITKRGQNVTFRCDPISEHNRLYWYRQTLGQGPEFLTYFQNEAQLEKSRLLSDRFSAERPKGSFSTLEIQRTEQGDSAMYLCASSQQGAIGNTEAFFGQGTRLTVV.

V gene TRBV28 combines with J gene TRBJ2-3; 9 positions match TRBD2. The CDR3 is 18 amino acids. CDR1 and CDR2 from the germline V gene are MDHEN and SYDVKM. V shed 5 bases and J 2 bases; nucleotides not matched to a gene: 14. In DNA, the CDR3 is TGTGCCAGCAGTCCTACGGTTGGGATAGCGGGGGACACAGATACGCAGTATTTT. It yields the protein CASSPTVGIAGDTDTQYF.

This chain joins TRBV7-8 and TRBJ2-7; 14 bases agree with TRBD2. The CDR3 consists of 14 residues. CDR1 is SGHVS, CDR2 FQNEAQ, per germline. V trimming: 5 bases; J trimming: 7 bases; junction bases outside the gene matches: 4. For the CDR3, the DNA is TGTGCCAGCAGCCCAGGGACTAGCGGGGGTGAGCAGTACTTC. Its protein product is CASSPGTSGGEQYF. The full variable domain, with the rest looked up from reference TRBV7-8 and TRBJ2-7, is GAGVSQSPRYKVAKRGQDVALRCDPISGHVSLFWYQQALGQGPEFLTYFQNEAQLDKSGLPSDRFFAERPEGSVSTLKIQRTQQEDSAVYLCASSPGTSGGEQYFGPGTRLTVT.

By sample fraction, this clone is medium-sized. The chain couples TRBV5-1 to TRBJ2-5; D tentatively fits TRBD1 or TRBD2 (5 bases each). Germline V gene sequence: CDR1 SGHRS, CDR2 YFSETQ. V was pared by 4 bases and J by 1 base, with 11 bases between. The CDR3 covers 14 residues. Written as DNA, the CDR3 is TGCGCCAGCAGCCCCTCTGGGGGCCAAGAGACCCAGTACTTC. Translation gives CASSPSGGQETQYF.

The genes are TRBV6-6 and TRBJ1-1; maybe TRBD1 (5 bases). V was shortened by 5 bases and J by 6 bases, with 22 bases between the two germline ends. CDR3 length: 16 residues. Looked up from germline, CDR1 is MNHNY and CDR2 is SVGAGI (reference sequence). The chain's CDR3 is CASSPGGGGGRAEAFF. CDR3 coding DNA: TGTGCCAGCAGTCCGGGGGGTGGGGGGGGGAGGGCTGAAGCTTTCTTT.

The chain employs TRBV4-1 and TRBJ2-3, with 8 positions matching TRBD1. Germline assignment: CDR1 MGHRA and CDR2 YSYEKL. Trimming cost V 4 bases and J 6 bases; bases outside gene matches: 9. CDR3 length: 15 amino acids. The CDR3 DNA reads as TGCGCCAGCAGCCGCCGACAGGGGTTGAGTGATACGCAGTATTTT. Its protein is CASSRRQGLSDTQYF.

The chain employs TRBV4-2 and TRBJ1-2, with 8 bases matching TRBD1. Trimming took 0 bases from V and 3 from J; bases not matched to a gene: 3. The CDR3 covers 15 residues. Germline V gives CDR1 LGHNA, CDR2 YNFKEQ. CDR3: CASSQDVDRDYGYTF. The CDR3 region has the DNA TGTGCCAGCAGCCAAGATGTGGACAGGGACTATGGCTACACCTTC.

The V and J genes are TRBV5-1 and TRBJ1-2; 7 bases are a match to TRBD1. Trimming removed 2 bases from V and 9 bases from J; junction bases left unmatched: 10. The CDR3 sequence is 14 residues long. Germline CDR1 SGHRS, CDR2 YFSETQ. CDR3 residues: CASSFTTGQLSYTF. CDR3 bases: TGCGCCAGCAGCTTTACGACAGGGCAGTTAAGCTACACCTTC.

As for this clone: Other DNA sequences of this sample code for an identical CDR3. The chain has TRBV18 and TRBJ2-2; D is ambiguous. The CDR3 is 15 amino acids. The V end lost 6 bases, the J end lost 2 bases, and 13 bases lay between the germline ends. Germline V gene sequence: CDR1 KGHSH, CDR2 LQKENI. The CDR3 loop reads CASSPPAGNTGELFF. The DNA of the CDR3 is TGTGCCAGCTCGCCCCCCGCAGGAAACACCGGGGAGCTGTTTTTT.

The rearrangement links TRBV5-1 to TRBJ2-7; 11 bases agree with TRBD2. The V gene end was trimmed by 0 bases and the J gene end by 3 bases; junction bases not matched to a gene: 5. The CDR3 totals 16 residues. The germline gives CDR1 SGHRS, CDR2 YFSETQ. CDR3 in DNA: TGCGCCAGCAGCTTGGAGACTAGCGGGGTTGGCTACGAGCAGTACTTC. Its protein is CASSLETSGVGYEQYF.

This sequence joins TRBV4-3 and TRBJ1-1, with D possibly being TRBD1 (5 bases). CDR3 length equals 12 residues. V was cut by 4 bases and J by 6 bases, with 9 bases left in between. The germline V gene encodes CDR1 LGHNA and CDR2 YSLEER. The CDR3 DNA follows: TGCGCCAGCAGCCCCGGGGGACCTGAAGCTTTCTTT. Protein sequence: CASSPGGPEAFF.

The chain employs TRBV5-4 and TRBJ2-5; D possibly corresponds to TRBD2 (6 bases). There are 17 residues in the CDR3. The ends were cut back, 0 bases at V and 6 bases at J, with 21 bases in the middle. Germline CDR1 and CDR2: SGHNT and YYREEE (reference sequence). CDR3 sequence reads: CASSLADMGDRGKTQYF. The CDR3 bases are TGTGCCAGCAGCTTGGCCGATATGGGGGATCGCGGGAAGACCCAGTACTTC.

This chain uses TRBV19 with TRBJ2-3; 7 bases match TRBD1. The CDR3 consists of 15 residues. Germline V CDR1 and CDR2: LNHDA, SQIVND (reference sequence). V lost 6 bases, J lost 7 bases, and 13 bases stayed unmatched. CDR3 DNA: TGTGCCAGTAGCATCGGACAGGACGCAACACATACGCAGTATTTT. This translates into CASSIGQDATHTQYF.